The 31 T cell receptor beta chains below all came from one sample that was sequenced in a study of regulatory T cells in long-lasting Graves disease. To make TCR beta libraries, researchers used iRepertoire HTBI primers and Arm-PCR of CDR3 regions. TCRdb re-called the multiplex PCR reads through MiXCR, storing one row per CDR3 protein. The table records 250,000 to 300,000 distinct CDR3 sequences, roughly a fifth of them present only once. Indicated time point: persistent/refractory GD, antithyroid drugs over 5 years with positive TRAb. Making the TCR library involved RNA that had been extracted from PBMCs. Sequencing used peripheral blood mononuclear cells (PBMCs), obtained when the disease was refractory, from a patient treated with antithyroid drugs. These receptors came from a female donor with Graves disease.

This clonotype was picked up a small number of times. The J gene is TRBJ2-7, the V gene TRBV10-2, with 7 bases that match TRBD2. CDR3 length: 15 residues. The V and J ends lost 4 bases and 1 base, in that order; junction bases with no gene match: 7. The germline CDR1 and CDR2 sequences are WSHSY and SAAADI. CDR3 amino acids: CASSAWGRVSYEQYF. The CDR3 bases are TGCGCCAGCAGTGCTTGGGGGAGGGTGTCCTACGAGCAGTACTTC.

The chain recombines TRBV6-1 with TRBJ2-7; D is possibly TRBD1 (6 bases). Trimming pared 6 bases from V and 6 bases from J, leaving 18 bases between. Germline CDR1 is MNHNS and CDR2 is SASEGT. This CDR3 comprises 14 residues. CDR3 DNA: TGTGCCAGCAGCCTATCGATGGACAGCCCCGAGCAGTACTTC. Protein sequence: CASSLSMDSPEQYF.

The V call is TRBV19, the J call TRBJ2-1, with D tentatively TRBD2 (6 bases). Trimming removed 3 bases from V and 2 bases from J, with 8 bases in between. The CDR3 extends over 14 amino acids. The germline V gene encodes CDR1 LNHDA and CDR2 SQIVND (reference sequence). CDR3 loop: CASSIRGTYNEQFF. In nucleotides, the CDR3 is TGTGCCAGTAGTATCCGGGGGACCTACAATGAGCAGTTCTTC.

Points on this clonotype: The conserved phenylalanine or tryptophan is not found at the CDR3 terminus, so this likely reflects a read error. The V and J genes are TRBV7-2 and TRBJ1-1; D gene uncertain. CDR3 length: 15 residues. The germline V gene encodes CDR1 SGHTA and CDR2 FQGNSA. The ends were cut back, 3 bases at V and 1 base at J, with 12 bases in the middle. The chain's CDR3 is CASSFHAIGNTEAFS. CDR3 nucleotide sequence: TGTGCCAGCAGCTTTCACGCGATTGGGAACACTGAAGCTTTCTCT.

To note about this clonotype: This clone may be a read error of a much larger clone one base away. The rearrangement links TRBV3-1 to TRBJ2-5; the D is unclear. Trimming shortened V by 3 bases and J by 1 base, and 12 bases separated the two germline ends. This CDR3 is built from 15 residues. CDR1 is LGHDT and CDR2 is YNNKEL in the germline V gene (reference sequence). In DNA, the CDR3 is TGTGCCAGCAGCCATTCGGATATGTGCCAAGAGACCCAGTACTTC. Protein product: CASSHSDMCQETQYF.

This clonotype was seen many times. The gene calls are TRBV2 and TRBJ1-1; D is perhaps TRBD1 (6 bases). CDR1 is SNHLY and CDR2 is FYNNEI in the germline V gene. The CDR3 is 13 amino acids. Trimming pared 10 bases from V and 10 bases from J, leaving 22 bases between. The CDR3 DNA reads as TGTGCCAACCTCCATCCTCAGACAGGCCGAGCTTTCTTT. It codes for CANLHPQTGRAFF. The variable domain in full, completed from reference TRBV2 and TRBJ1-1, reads EPEVTQTPSHQVTQMGQEVILRCVPISNHLYFYWYRQILGQKVEFLVSFYNNEISEKSEIFDDQFSVERPDGSNFTLKIRSTKLEDSAMYFCANLHPQTGRAFFGQGTRLTVV.

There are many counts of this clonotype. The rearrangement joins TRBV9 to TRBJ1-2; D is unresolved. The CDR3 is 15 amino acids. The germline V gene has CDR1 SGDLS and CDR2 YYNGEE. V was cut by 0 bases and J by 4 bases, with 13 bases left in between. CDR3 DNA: TGTGCCAGCAGCGTAGCTCCCGGAGGGAGCTATGGCTACACCTTC. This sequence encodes CASSVAPGGSYGYTF.

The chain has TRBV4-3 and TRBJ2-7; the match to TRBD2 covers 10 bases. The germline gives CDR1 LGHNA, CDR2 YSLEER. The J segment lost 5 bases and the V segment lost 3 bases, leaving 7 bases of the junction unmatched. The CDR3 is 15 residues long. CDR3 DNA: TGCGCCAGCAGCCAGGCTAGCGGGAGTCTCCACGAGCAGTACTTC. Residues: CASSQASGSLHEQYF.

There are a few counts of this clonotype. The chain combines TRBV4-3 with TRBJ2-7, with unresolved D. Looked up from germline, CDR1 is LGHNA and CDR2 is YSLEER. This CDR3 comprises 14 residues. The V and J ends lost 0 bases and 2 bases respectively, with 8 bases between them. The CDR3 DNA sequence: TGCGCCAGCAGCCAAGAATGGAGCCCCTACGAGCAGTACTTC. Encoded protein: CASSQEWSPYEQYF.

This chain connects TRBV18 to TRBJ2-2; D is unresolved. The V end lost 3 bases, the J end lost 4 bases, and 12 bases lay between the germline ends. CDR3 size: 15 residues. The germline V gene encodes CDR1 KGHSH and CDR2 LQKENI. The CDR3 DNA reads TGTGCCAGCTCACCGCAGGATAGGAGCACCGGGGAGCTGTTTTTT. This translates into CASSPQDRSTGELFF.

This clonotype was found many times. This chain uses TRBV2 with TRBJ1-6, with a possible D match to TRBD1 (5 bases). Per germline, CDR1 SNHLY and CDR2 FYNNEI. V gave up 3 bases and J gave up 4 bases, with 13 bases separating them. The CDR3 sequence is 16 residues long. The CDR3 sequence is CASSDFARQYNSPLHF. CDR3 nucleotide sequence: TGTGCCAGCAGTGATTTTGCCAGACAGTATAATTCACCCCTCCACTTT.

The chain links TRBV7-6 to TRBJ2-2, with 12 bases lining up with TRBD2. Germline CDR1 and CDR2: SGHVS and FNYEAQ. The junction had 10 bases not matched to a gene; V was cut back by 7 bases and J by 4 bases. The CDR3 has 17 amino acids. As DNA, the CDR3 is TGTGCCAGCACTCTGACTAGCGGGAGTGTTCCCACCGGGGAGCTGTTTTTT. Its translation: CASTLTSGSVPTGELFF.

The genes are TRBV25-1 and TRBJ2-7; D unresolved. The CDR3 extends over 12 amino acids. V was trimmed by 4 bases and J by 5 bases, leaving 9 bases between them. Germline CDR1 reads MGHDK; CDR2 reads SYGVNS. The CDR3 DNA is TGTGCCAGCAGTGGACCCCTGGACGAGCAGTACTTC. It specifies CASSGPLDEQYF.

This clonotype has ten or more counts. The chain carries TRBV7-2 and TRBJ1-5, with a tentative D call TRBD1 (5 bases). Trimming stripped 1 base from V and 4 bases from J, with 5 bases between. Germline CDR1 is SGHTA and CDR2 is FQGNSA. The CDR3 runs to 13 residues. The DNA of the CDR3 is TGTGCCAGCAGCTTAGACAGGAATCAGCCCCAGCATTTT. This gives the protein CASSLDRNQPQHF.

DNA for the CDR3: TGTGCCAGCAGTGGGATCCGGACGTGGTACACCGGGGAGCTGTTTTTT. This gives the protein CASSGIRTWYTGELFF. The rearrangement links TRBV6-2 or TRBV6-3 to TRBJ2-2; D ambiguous. This CDR3 region has 16 residues. CDR1 is MNHEY, CDR2 SVGEGT, per germline. The V gene lost 5 bases and the J gene lost 3 bases, with 16 bases spanning the gap.

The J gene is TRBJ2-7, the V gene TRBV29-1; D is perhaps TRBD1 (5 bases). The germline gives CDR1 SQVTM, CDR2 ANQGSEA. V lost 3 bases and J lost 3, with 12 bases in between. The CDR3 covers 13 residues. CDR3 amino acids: CSVENQGDYEQYF. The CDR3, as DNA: TGCAGCGTTGAGAATCAGGGTGACTACGAGCAGTACTTC.

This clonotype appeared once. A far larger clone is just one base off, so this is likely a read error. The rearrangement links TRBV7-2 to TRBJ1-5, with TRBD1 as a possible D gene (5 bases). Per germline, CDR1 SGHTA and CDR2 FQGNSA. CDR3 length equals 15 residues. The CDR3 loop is CASSAAGGGNQPQRF. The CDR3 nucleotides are TGTGCCAGCAGTGCGGCCGGGGGTGGCAATCAGCCCCAGCGTTTT. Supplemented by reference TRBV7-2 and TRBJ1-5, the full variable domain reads GAGVSQSPSNKVTEKGKDVELRCDPISGHTALYWYRQSLGQGLEFLIYFQGNSAPDKSGLPSDRFSAERTGGSVSTLTIQRTQQEDSAVYLCASSAAGGGNQPQRFGDGTRLSIL.

In DNA form, the CDR3 reads TGTGCCAGCAGGGGAAGCAGGGGGCCCAACACCGGGGAGCTGTTTTTT. Translating gives CASRGSRGPNTGELFF. The chain employs TRBV12-3 or TRBV12-4 and TRBJ2-2; TRBD1 agrees at 8 bases. The CDR3 runs to 16 residues. The V gene end was trimmed by 6 bases and the J gene end by 2 bases; junction bases not matched to a gene: 8.

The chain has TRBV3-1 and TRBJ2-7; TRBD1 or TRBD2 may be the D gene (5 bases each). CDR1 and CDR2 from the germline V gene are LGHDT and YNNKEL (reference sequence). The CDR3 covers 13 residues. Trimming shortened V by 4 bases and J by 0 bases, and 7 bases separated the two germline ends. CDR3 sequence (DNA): TGTGCCAGCAGCCGGGACGGCTCCTACGAGCAGTACTTC. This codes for CASSRDGSYEQYF.

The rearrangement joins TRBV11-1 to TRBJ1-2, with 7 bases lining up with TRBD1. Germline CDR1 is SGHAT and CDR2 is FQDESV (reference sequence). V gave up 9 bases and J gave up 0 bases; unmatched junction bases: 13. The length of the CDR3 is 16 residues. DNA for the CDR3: TGTGCCAGTAGCCCTCGGGACAGACGAACTAACTATGGCTACACCTTC. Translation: CASSPRDRRTNYGYTF.

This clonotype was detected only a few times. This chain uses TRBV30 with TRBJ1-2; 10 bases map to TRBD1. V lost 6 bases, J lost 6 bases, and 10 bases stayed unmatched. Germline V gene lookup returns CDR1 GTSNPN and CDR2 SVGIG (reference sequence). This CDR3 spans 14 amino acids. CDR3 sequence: CACLTGTGADGYTF. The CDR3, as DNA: TGTGCCTGTTTAACCGGGACAGGGGCCGATGGCTACACCTTC.

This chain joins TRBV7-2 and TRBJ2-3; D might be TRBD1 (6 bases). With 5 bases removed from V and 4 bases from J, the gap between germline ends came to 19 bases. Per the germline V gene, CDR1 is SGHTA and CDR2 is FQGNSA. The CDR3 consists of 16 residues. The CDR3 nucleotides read TGTGCCAGCAGCCCCGGGGTGGGTGGGGGCGCAGATACGCAGTATTTT. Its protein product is CASSPGVGGGADTQYF.

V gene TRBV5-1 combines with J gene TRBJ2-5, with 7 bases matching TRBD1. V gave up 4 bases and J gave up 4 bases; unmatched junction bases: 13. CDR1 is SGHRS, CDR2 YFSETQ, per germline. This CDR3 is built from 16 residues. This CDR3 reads CASSTRQGPEGETQYF. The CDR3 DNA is TGCGCCAGCAGCACCAGACAGGGACCCGAGGGAGAGACCCAGTACTTC.

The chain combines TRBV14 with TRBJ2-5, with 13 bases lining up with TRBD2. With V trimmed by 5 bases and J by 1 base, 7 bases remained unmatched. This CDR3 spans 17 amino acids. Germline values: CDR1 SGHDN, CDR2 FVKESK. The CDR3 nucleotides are TGTGCCAGCAGCGCCCGGACTAGCGGGAGCTTCCAAGAGACCCAGTACTTC. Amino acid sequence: CASSARTSGSFQETQYF.

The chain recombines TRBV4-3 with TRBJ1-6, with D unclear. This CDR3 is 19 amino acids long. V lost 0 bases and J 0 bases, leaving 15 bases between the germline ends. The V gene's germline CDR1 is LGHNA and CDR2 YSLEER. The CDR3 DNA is TGCGCCAGCAGCCAAGAACCCGTGACCGTAAGCTCCTATAATTCACCCCTCCACTTT. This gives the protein CASSQEPVTVSSYNSPLHF.

CDR3 residues: CASSLWDKVGYEQYF. In nucleotides, the CDR3 is TGTGCCAGCAGCCTGTGGGACAAAGTAGGCTACGAGCAGTACTTC. V gene TRBV7-8 combines with J gene TRBJ2-7, with TRBD1 as a possible D gene (6 bases). This CDR3 is 15 amino acids long. V lost 5 bases to trimming and J lost 3 bases, with 17 bases between them. The germline V gene has CDR1 SGHVS and CDR2 FQNEAQ.

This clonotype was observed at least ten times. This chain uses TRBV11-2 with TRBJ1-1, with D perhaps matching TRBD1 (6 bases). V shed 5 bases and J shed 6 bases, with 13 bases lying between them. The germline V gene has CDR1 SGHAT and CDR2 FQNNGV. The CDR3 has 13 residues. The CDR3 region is CASSLGGGAEAFF. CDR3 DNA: TGTGCCAGCAGCCTCGGAGGGGGGGCTGAAGCTTTCTTT.

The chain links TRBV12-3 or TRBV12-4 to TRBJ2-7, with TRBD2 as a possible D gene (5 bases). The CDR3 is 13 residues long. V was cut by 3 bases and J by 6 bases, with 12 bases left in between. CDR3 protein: CASSLADGVEQYF. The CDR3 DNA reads TGTGCCAGCAGTTTGGCCGACGGGGTCGAGCAGTACTTC.

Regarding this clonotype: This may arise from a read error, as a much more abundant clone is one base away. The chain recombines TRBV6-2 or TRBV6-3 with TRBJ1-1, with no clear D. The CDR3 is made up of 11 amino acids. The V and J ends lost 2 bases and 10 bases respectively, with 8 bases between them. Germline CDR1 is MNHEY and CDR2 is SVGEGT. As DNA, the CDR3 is TGTGCCAGCAGTTACGCCAGAAGAGCTTTCTTT. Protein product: CASSYARRAFF.

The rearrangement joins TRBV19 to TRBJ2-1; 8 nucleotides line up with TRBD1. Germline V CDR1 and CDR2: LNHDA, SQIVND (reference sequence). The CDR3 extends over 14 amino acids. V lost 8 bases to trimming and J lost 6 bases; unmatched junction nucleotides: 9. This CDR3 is CASSEDRASNEQFF. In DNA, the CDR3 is TGTGCCAGTTCGGAGGACAGGGCCAGCAATGAGCAGTTCTTC. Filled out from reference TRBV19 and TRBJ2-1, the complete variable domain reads DGGITQSPKYLFRKEGQNVTLSCEQNLNHDAMYWYRQDPGQGLRLIYYSQIVNDFQKGDIAEGYSVSREKKESFPLTVTSAQKNPTAFYLCASSEDRASNEQFFGPGTRLTVL.

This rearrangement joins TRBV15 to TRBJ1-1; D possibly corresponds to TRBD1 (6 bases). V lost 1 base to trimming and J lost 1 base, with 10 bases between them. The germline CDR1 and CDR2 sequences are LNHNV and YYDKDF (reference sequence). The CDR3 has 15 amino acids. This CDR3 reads CATSRVEDRNTEAFF. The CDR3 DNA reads TGTGCCACCAGCAGAGTAGAGGACAGGAACACTGAAGCTTTCTTT.